The source of this T cell receptor (beta chain) is a study of cytomegalovirus exposure and HLA in healthy donors. Study context: Researchers previously reported finding about 110 million unique TCR beta sequences from around 200 million T cells.

The CDR3 consists of 14 residues. The V gene end was trimmed by 2 bases and the J gene end by 7 bases; junction bases not matched to a gene: 2. Germline V gives CDR1 SGHNT, CDR2 YENEEA. A multiplex PCR was run with 60 Vbeta primers and 13 Jbeta primers. Profiled with immunoSEQ multiplex PCR; TCRdb holds only in-frame clones, not every one. The repertoire includes 100,000 to 150,000 clones, 70% to 85% of them detected once, and 2.5% to 3% sits in the top ten. This TCR came from a boy aged 2 to 9 in good health and CMV-seronegative. The chain recombines TRBV11-3 with TRBJ2-1; 10 nucleotides line up with TRBD1. The sequenced sample was PBMCs. The CDR3 loop reads CASSLMGQGNEQFF. CDR3 bases: TGTGCCAGCAGCTTAATGGGACAGGGGAATGAGCAGTTCTTC.